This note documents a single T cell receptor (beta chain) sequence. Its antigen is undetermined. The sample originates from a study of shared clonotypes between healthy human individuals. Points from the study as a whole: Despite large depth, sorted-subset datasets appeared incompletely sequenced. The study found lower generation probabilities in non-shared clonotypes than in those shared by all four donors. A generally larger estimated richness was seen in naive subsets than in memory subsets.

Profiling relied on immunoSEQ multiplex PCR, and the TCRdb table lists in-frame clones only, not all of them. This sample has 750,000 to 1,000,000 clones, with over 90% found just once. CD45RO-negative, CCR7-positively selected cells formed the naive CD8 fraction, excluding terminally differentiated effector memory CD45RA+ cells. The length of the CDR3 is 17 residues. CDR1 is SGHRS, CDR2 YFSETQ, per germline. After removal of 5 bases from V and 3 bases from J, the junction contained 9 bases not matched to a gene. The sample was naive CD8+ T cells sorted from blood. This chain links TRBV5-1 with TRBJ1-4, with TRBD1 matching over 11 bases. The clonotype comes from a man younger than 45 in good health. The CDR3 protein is CASRGGTGGFANEKLFF. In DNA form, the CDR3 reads TGCGCCAGCAGGGGCGGGACAGGGGGTTTCGCTAATGAAAAACTGTTTTTT.